This TCR beta chain was sequenced for a study of T-cell reconstitution after alpha-beta-depleted transplantation in children. Findings of the study overall: About two months after transplant, alpha-beta T cells reportedly came from several hundred expanded graft clones.

As regards this clonotype: What it recognizes is unknown.

Germline V gene data show CDR1 as ENHRY and CDR2 as SYGVKD. This CDR3 is built from 15 residues. Trimming stripped 3 bases from V and 0 bases from J, with 11 bases between. The TCRbeta library incorporated unique molecular identifiers. TCRdb reprocessed the PCR reads via MiXCR and lists one record per CDR3 protein. Among about 980,000 distinct CDR3 sequences listed, 25% to 30% were seen once. The chain uses TRBV10-3 and TRBJ1-1; D may be TRBD1 (5 bases). This TCR derives from a boy in the first two years of life who had a stem cell transplant for SCID, so the T cells may come from the graft donor. The specimen comprised PBMCs, mostly from graft donor cells, sampled 360 days after TCRalphabeta/CD19-depleted stem cell transplant. CDR3 amino acids: CAISDSRGMNTEAFF. DNA of the CDR3: TGTGCCATCAGTGACTCCCGGGGGATGAACACTGAAGCTTTCTTT.